This T cell receptor beta chain was identified during a study of T cells in Graves' hyperthyroidism and ophthalmopathy. To note about this clonotype: Its target is unknown.

Study-wide findings and caveats: Most thyroid-expanded clonotypes above 0.001 were also found in blood.

This CDR3 region has 15 residues. The germline V gene has CDR1 SEHNR and CDR2 FQNEAQ (reference sequence). With V trimmed by 4 bases and J by 1 base, 5 bases remained unmatched. RNA transcripts were the template for amplifying TCR beta CDR3 regions. During a first-round RT-PCR of the TCR CDR3, the HTBI primer set was used. TCRdb re-derived calls from the multiplex PCR reads in MiXCR, one entry per CDR3 protein. In the table there are approximately 560,000 distinct CDR3 sequences, just over 45% of which are singletons. The definition of stable Graves' hyperthyroidism was no ophthalmopathy progression within 18 months. It was uncontrolled infection, other autoimmune disease, pregnancy or lactation that excluded patients.

This receptor was taken from a woman under 30 with Graves' hyperthyroidism. The source material was peripheral blood or thyroid tissue (not recorded which). This sequence joins TRBV7-9 and TRBJ2-7; 9 bases align to TRBD2. The CDR3 here is CASSSGAGGSYEQYF. The CDR3 DNA reads as TGTGCCAGCAGCTCCGGAGCGGGAGGATCCTACGAGCAGTACTTC.